Following are 25 T cell receptor beta chains from one sample sequenced in a study of OX40 agonist ivuxolimab in advanced cancers. The repertoire was sequenced with immunoSEQ multiplex PCR; TCRdb's copy has only in-frame clones and lacks some. The sample consists of 80,000 or so clones, 85% to 90% of them appearing once. Sequenced material: CD4+ or CD8+ T cells sorted from blood, taken in a trial of the OX40 agonist ivuxolimab. The receptors shown here come from an adult with an advanced solid tumor such as melanoma, head and neck, liver or kidney cancer.

The V and J genes are TRBV5-4 and TRBJ2-3; D unresolved. Germline-derived CDR1 and CDR2 are SGHNT and YYREEE (reference sequence). V lost 1 base and J 0 bases, leaving 6 bases between the germline ends. This CDR3 is 14 amino acids long. The CDR3 loop is CASSLSPSTDTQYF. CDR3 sequence (DNA): TGTGCCAGCAGCTTGAGTCCTAGCACAGATACGCAGTATTTT.

The chain couples TRBV7-2 to TRBJ2-5; D might be TRBD2 (5 bases). The CDR3 covers 13 residues. CDR1 is SGHTA, CDR2 FQGNSA, per germline. Between the trimmed V and J ends, which lost 5 bases and 0 bases, there was a span of 7 bases. CDR3 nucleotide sequence: TGTGCCAGCAGCGAGACTAACCAAGAGACCCAGTACTTC. It specifies CASSETNQETQYF. The complete variable domain, with remaining parts taken from reference TRBV7-2 and TRBJ2-5, reads GAGVSQSPSNKVTEKGKDVELRCDPISGHTALYWYRQSLGQGLEFLIYFQGNSAPDKSGLPSDRFSAERTGGSVSTLTIQRTQQEDSAVYLCASSETNQETQYFGPGTRLLVL.

This clone appeared a single time. The chain has TRBV28 and TRBJ1-2; perhaps TRBD1 as D (6 bases). This CDR3 contains 14 residues. CDR1 MDHEN and CDR2 SYDVKM come from the germline V gene. V shed 6 bases and J shed 5 bases, with 16 bases lying between them. CDR3 residues: CASSPLGRGYGYTF. The CDR3 DNA reads as TGTGCCAGCAGCCCCCTCGGCAGGGGATATGGCTACACCTTC.

V and J are TRBV7-2 and TRBJ2-5; TRBD1 matches 10 bases. V lost 3 bases and J lost 2; bases outside the gene matches: 6. The CDR3 spans 16 residues. Germline CDR1 is SGHTA and CDR2 is FQGNSA. This CDR3 reads CASSFTGTGAQETQYF. CDR3 sequence (DNA): TGTGCCAGCAGCTTCACCGGGACAGGGGCTCAAGAGACCCAGTACTTC.

V and J are TRBV19 and TRBJ2-7, with no clear D. Trimming cost V 3 bases and J 2 bases, with 8 bases left between them. CDR1 is LNHDA, CDR2 SQIVND, per germline (reference sequence). The length of the CDR3 is 13 residues. CDR3 in amino acids: CASSIGDTYEQYF. In DNA form, the CDR3 reads TGTGCCAGTAGTATTGGTGATACCTACGAGCAGTACTTC.

The CDR3 here is CAWSASGRFYEQYF. CDR3 bases: TGTGCCTGGAGTGCTAGCGGGAGGTTTTACGAGCAGTACTTC. The J gene is TRBJ2-5, the V gene TRBV30, with 11 positions matching TRBD2. The J call may be mistaken, given a closer DNA end match to TRBJ2-7. Germline lookup yields CDR1 GTSNPN and CDR2 SVGIG (reference sequence). The CDR3 covers 14 residues.

Judged by abundance, this clone is medium-sized. Written as DNA, the CDR3 is TGTGCTAGTGGTTTCACAGGGCAATACAATGAGCAGTTCTTC. Translating it yields CASGFTGQYNEQFF. V usage is TRBV12-5 and J usage is TRBJ2-1, with a possible D match to TRBD1 (6 bases). This CDR3 region has 14 residues. CDR1 and CDR2 (germline): LGHNT, FRNRAP. V was shortened by 3 bases and J by 4 bases, with 10 bases between the two germline ends.

The V and J genes are TRBV4-1 and TRBJ2-1, with 9 bases identical to TRBD2. V lost 2 bases to trimming and J lost 7 bases; unmatched junction nucleotides: 9. CDR1 is MGHRA and CDR2 is YSYEKL in the germline V gene. The CDR3 covers 16 residues. In nucleotides, the CDR3 is TGCGCCAGCAGCCAACTAGCGGGAAGTTTTAATAATGAGCAGTTCTTC. This translates into CASSQLAGSFNNEQFF.

The J gene is TRBJ2-5, the V gene TRBV29-1, with TRBD2 matching over 8 bases. The germline gives CDR1 SQVTM, CDR2 ANQGSEA. This CDR3 is 12 amino acids long. J lost 5 bases, V lost 8 bases, and 7 bases had no gene match. CDR3 amino acids: CSPVRGGETQYF. CDR3 sequence (DNA): TGCAGCCCCGTTCGGGGGGGCGAGACCCAGTACTTC. Supplemented by reference TRBV29-1 and TRBJ2-5, the full variable domain reads SAVISQKPSRDICQRGTSLTIQCQVDSQVTMMFWYRQQPGQSLTLIATANQGSEATYESGFVIDKFPISRPNLTFSTLTVSNMSPEDSSIYLCSPVRGGETQYFGPGTRLLVL.

The gene calls are TRBV5-4 and TRBJ2-1; D is uncertain. Germline assignment: CDR1 SGHNT and CDR2 YYREEE (reference sequence). This CDR3 has 13 residues. Trimming took 6 bases from V and 9 from J, leaving 16 bases between them. CDR3: CASIATRAGEQFF. The CDR3 nucleotides are TGTGCCAGCATCGCAACAAGGGCTGGTGAGCAGTTCTTC.

The chain is built from TRBV27 and TRBJ2-5; weak D call: TRBD2 (7 bases). With 2 bases removed from V and 5 bases from J, the gap between germline ends came to 12 bases. Per the germline V gene, CDR1 is MNHEY and CDR2 is SMNVEV (reference sequence). The CDR3 loop spans 14 amino acids. The CDR3 DNA follows: TGTGCCAGCAGTTTACGGGGGGCTACGGAGACCCAGTACTTC. It specifies CASSLRGATETQYF.

Of note for this clone: Other DNA sequences of this sample code for an identical CDR3. The chain links TRBV5-1 to TRBJ1-2; D not resolved. The CDR3 runs to 13 residues. V lost 0 bases and J 4 bases, leaving 7 bases between the germline ends. Germline V lookup: CDR1 SGHRS, CDR2 YFSETQ. This CDR3 is CASSLAAPYGYTF. As DNA, the CDR3 is TGCGCCAGCAGCTTGGCGGCACCCTATGGCTACACCTTC.

V gene TRBV19 combines with J gene TRBJ2-7, with D unclear. Germline V gene lookup returns CDR1 LNHDA and CDR2 SQIVND (reference sequence). Deletions cut 3 bases from V and 5 bases from J, with 8 bases between. The CDR3 length is 12 residues. In DNA, the CDR3 is TGTGCCAGTAGTATTGGTCTGGACGAGCAGTACTTC. Encoded protein: CASSIGLDEQYF.

This rearrangement joins TRBV19 to TRBJ1-2; D call uncertain. Trimming cost V 7 bases and J 5 bases, with 11 bases left between them. Germline V gene data show CDR1 as LNHDA and CDR2 as SQIVND (reference sequence). The CDR3 runs to 12 residues. CDR3 region: CASTEGLYGYTF. CDR3 in DNA: TGTGCCAGTACAGAGGGCCTTTATGGCTACACCTTC.

The V call is TRBV5-1, the J call TRBJ2-1; TRBD2 matches at 8 bases. Germline CDR1 reads SGHRS; CDR2 reads YFSETQ. The length of the CDR3 is 14 residues. The V segment lost 1 base and the J segment 8 bases; nucleotides outside the gene matches: 5. CDR3 residues: CASSLMVAGHEQFF. CDR3 sequence (DNA): TGCGCCAGCAGCTTGATGGTAGCGGGACATGAGCAGTTCTTC.

The rearrangement uses TRBV28 and TRBJ2-6; D tentatively fits TRBD1 or TRBD2 (5 bases each). The V and J ends lost 11 bases and 1 base respectively, with 6 bases between them. Germline V gene lookup returns CDR1 MDHEN and CDR2 SYDVKM. There are 12 residues in the CDR3. CDR3: CAGGSGANVLTF. CDR3 nucleotides: TGTGCCGGGGGATCTGGGGCCAACGTCCTGACTTTC.

The chain carries TRBV5-1 and TRBJ2-3; 7 bases align to TRBD1. Germline CDR1 reads SGHRS; CDR2 reads YFSETQ. This CDR3 is built from 15 residues. V lost 2 bases to trimming and J lost 8 bases; unmatched junction nucleotides: 11. CDR3 nucleotide sequence: TGCGCCAGCAGCTTAGCCTCCCAGGGGGTCCGTACGCAGTATTTT. Its translation is CASSLASQGVRTQYF.

Written as DNA, the CDR3 is TGTGCCAGCGGAGGCTCCGGTGAGGCCCAGCATTTT. It translates to CASGGSGEAQHF. The rearrangement links TRBV6-6 to TRBJ1-5; D is unclear. This CDR3 contains 12 residues. Germline V lookup: CDR1 MNHNY, CDR2 SVGAGI (reference sequence). V gave up 8 bases and J gave up 11 bases, with 16 bases separating them.

The CDR3, as DNA: TGTGCCAGCAGCCAGTGGGAGACGGTAAATTCACCCCTCCACTTT. Its translation: CASSQWETVNSPLHF. The rearrangement joins TRBV6-1 to TRBJ1-6; D is unclear. CDR3 size: 15 residues. Germline values: CDR1 MNHNS, CDR2 SASEGT. V was trimmed by 6 bases and J by 7 bases, leaving 16 bases between them.

The chain employs TRBV29-1 and TRBJ2-3; D perhaps matches TRBD2 (6 bases). This CDR3 comprises 14 residues. Per germline, CDR1 SQVTM and CDR2 ANQGSEA. V was cut by 0 bases and J by 5 bases, with 12 bases left in between. This CDR3 reads CSVEETRKRDTQYF. CDR3 DNA sequence: TGCAGCGTTGAAGAGACTAGGAAAAGAGATACGCAGTATTTT.

The gene calls are TRBV6-1 and TRBJ1-4; no firm D call. The germline gives CDR1 MNHNS, CDR2 SASEGT. The ends were cut back, 6 bases at V and 7 bases at J, with 15 bases in the middle. The CDR3 consists of 14 residues. The CDR3 DNA reads TGTGCCAGCAGGCCGGGCCTTAGGGCTGAAAAACTGTTTTTT. Amino acids: CASRPGLRAEKLFF.

This chain links TRBV6-1 with TRBJ1-5; 9 bases agree with TRBD1. CDR3 length equals 17 residues. With 4 bases clipped from V and 2 bases from J, the junction kept 9 bases outside the gene matches. CDR1 is MNHNS and CDR2 is SASEGT in the germline V gene. CDR3 region: CASSVRTGGVGNQPQHF. CDR3 in DNA: TGTGCCAGCAGTGTTCGCACAGGGGGCGTGGGCAATCAGCCCCAGCATTTT.

The chain carries TRBV6-1 and TRBJ1-5, with 10 bases matching TRBD1. Germline CDR1 reads MNHNS; CDR2 reads SASEGT. V lost 6 bases and J lost 6; bases outside the gene matches: 8. The length of the CDR3 is 15 residues. CDR3 protein: CASSLDRGLGQPQHF. The CDR3 bases are TGTGCCAGCAGCTTGGACAGGGGGTTAGGTCAGCCCCAGCATTTT.

The J gene is TRBJ2-7, the V gene TRBV28; D may match TRBD1 or TRBD2 (5 bases each). The germline gives CDR1 MDHEN, CDR2 SYDVKM. V gave up 5 bases and J gave up 4 bases, with 12 bases separating them. The CDR3 is 13 residues long. CDR3 nucleotides: TGTGCCAGCAGTACCCGGGACGGATACGAGCAGTACTTC. Translating it yields CASSTRDGYEQYF. The entire variable domain, with the rest obtained from reference TRBV28 and TRBJ2-7, is as follows: DVKVTQSSRYLVKRTGEKVFLECVQDMDHENMFWYRQDPGLGLRLIYFSYDVKMKEKGDIPEGYSVSREKKERFSLILESASTNQTSMYLCASSTRDGYEQYFGPGTRLTVT.

CDR3 loop: CASTERGADTIYF. Here the CDR3 DNA reads TGTGCCAGCACCGAAAGGGGAGCGGACACCATATATTTT. The chain has TRBV6-4 and TRBJ1-3; weak D call: TRBD1 (5 bases). CDR3 length: 13 residues. V was cut by 7 bases and J by 8 bases, with 15 bases left in between. Germline V CDR1 and CDR2: MRHNA, SNTAGT.